The next 29 T cell receptor beta chains were all read from a single sample in a study of cytomegalovirus exposure and HLA in healthy donors. The table came from immunoSEQ multiplex PCR; TCRdb's copy has only in-frame clones and leaves some out. The sample has about 68,000 clones; about 96% are singletons. Specimen: PBMCs. The receptor set was obtained from a man aged 18 to 29 in good health and CMV-seronegative.

The V call is TRBV7-3, the J call TRBJ1-1, with D possibly matching TRBD1 (6 bases). V was trimmed by 4 bases and J by 6 bases, leaving 12 bases between them. The germline V gene has CDR1 SGHTA and CDR2 FQGTGA. CDR3 length equals 13 residues. The CDR3 sequence: CASSYTGLAEAFF. DNA of the CDR3: TGTGCCAGCAGCTATACAGGGTTGGCTGAAGCTTTCTTT.

The chain uses TRBV29-1 and TRBJ2-5; 10 bases are shared with TRBD1. CDR3 length: 13 residues. CDR1 and CDR2 from the germline V gene are SQVTM and ANQGSEA. Unmatched junction bases numbered 4, after V lost 6 bases and J lost 3 bases. The CDR3 sequence is CSVSGQGEETQYF. In nucleotides, the CDR3 is TGCAGCGTCTCTGGACAGGGGGAAGAGACCCAGTACTTC.

This rearrangement joins TRBV5-8 to TRBJ1-5, with D possibly TRBD1 on 5 matching bases. Germline CDR1 reads SGHTS; CDR2 reads YDEGEE. Trimming removed 0 bases from V and 3 bases from J, with 7 bases in between. The CDR3 sequence is 14 residues long. The CDR3 loop reads CASSLETDNQPQHF. The CDR3 DNA sequence: TGTGCCAGCAGCTTGGAGACAGACAATCAGCCCCAGCATTTT.

The chain joins TRBV6-4 to TRBJ1-2; 11 bases agree with TRBD1. This CDR3 contains 14 residues. The V segment lost 3 bases and the J segment 5 bases; nucleotides outside the gene matches: 2. CDR1 and CDR2 from the germline V gene are MRHNA and SNTAGT. The CDR3 DNA reads as TGTGCCAGCAGTGAGGGGACAGGGGGATATGGCTACACCTTC. It encodes CASSEGTGGYGYTF.

The V and J genes are TRBV28 and TRBJ1-1; weak D call: TRBD1 (6 bases). Trimming removed 6 bases from V and 0 bases from J, with 11 bases in between. The CDR3 is made up of 14 amino acids. Germline V gene data show CDR1 as MDHEN and CDR2 as SYDVKM. The CDR3 protein is CASRGQSMNTEAFF. CDR3 coding DNA: TGTGCCAGCAGGGGACAAAGCATGAACACTGAAGCTTTCTTT.

J is TRBJ1-2 and V is TRBV6-6, with 7 positions matching TRBD1. The CDR3 is made up of 15 amino acids. Germline CDR1 is MNHNY and CDR2 is SVGAGI (reference sequence). Trimming removed 2 bases from V and 4 bases from J; junction bases left unmatched: 7. The CDR3 here is CASSYVSGGAYGYTF. The CDR3 DNA reads TGTGCCAGCAGTTACGTCTCAGGGGGTGCCTATGGCTACACCTTC.

The genes are TRBV28 and TRBJ2-4, with TRBD1 identical over 8 bases. This CDR3 has 16 residues. Germline V gene data show CDR1 as MDHEN and CDR2 as SYDVKM. With 7 bases clipped from V and 0 bases from J, the junction kept 8 bases outside the gene matches. DNA of the CDR3: TGTGCCAGCACCGTGGACAGGGAGGTAGCCAAAAACATTCAGTACTTC. Translating gives CASTVDREVAKNIQYF.

V and J are TRBV9 and TRBJ1-2; no clear D gene. Germline V gene lookup returns CDR1 SGDLS and CDR2 YYNGEE. The V end was cut by 0 bases, the J end by 4 bases, with 13 bases between. The CDR3 is 15 amino acids. CDR3 loop: CASSVDAGAGYGYTF. DNA for the CDR3: TGTGCCAGCAGCGTAGACGCGGGTGCAGGCTATGGCTACACCTTC.

The V call is TRBV6-5, the J call TRBJ2-7; 11 bases map to TRBD1. V lost 0 bases, J lost 3 bases, and 4 bases stayed unmatched. Germline lookup yields CDR1 MNHEY and CDR2 SVGAGI. The CDR3 is 16 residues long. CDR3 residues: CASSYSPGTGGYEQYF. The CDR3 region has the DNA TGTGCCAGCAGTTACTCGCCCGGGACAGGGGGCTACGAGCAGTACTTC.

The gene calls are TRBV11-3 and TRBJ2-1; 7 nucleotides line up with TRBD1. CDR3 length equals 18 residues. V lost 5 bases to trimming and J lost 7 bases; unmatched junction nucleotides: 20. The germline V gene encodes CDR1 SGHNT and CDR2 YENEEA. CDR3 amino acids: CASSPTSGQETGINEQFF. The CDR3 nucleotides read TGTGCCAGCAGCCCCACTTCAGGGCAAGAGACAGGGATAAATGAGCAGTTCTTC.

This chain joins TRBV28 and TRBJ1-5, with D possibly TRBD1 on 6 matching bases. The CDR3 runs to 13 residues. Germline V gives CDR1 MDHEN, CDR2 SYDVKM. Trimming removed 5 bases at V and 7 bases at J, with 12 bases between. Written as DNA, the CDR3 is TGTGCCAGCAGTCTGACAGGTTGGCAGCCCCAGCATTTT. It encodes CASSLTGWQPQHF. Based on the CDR3 plus reference TRBV28 and TRBJ1-5, the full variable domain is DVKVTQSSRYLVKRTGEKVFLECVQDMDHENMFWYRQDPGLGLRLIYFSYDVKMKEKGDIPEGYSVSREKKERFSLILESASTNQTSMYLCASSLTGWQPQHFGDGTRLSIL.

The V and J genes are TRBV27 and TRBJ2-2; 9 bases align to TRBD1. The CDR3 runs 15 residues. CDR1 and CDR2 (germline): MNHEY, SMNVEV (reference sequence). V dropped 8 bases and J dropped 6; count of bases not matched to a gene: 10. The CDR3 reads CASGYWDREAGELFF. The CDR3 DNA reads TGTGCCAGCGGGTACTGGGACAGGGAAGCCGGGGAGCTGTTTTTT.

The rearrangement joins TRBV6-5 to TRBJ2-1, with 8 bases aligning to TRBD2. V was clipped by 8 bases and J by 3 bases; unmatched bases: 3. The CDR3 totals 13 residues. Germline assignment: CDR1 MNHEY and CDR2 SVGAGI. CDR3 in DNA: TGTGCCAGCCAGACTAGCGTCTACAATGAGCAGTTCTTC. It specifies CASQTSVYNEQFF.

This rearrangement joins TRBV29-1 to TRBJ1-4; D is possibly TRBD1 (5 bases). This CDR3 comprises 13 residues. Germline V lookup: CDR1 SQVTM, CDR2 ANQGSEA. Trimming took off 6 bases at V and 0 bases at J, with 8 bases between the two ends. The CDR3 protein is CSVPGATNEKLFF. The CDR3 coding sequence is TGCAGCGTCCCGGGGGCAACTAATGAAAAACTGTTTTTT.

J is TRBJ1-3 and V is TRBV30, with 7 bases matching TRBD1. CDR1 GTSNPN and CDR2 SVGIG come from the germline V gene (reference sequence). V was pared by 4 bases and J by 2 bases, with 2 bases of the junction left unmatched. The CDR3 consists of 13 residues. CDR3 sequence: CAWTQGPGNTIYF. In DNA, the CDR3 is TGTGCCTGGACACAGGGGCCTGGAAACACCATATATTTT.

The chain employs TRBV28 and TRBJ1-3, with no clear D. There are 14 residues in the CDR3. Germline values: CDR1 MDHEN, CDR2 SYDVKM. V gave up 2 bases and J gave up 1 base, with 6 bases separating them. As DNA, the CDR3 is TGTGCCAGCAGTTTACCCGGTTCTGGAAACACCATATATTTT. Translated: CASSLPGSGNTIYF.

The genes are TRBV9 and TRBJ2-3; D is perhaps TRBD1 (5 bases). The V end was cut by 0 bases, the J end by 6 bases, with 14 bases between. The V gene's germline CDR1 is SGDLS and CDR2 YYNGEE. This CDR3 comprises 15 residues. The CDR3 loop reads CASSVEAGFRDTQYF. In DNA form, the CDR3 reads TGTGCCAGCAGCGTAGAGGCAGGGTTCAGGGATACGCAGTATTTT.

V is TRBV9 and J is TRBJ1-2, with a tentative D call TRBD1 (6 bases). Germline V gene lookup returns CDR1 SGDLS and CDR2 YYNGEE. V lost 3 bases and J lost 8, with 11 bases in between. This CDR3 spans 12 amino acids. In DNA, the CDR3 is TGTGCCAGCAGCGAGACAGGTGGGGGCTACACCTTC. It is translated as CASSETGGGYTF.

The V call is TRBV4-1, the J call TRBJ2-5; D perhaps matches TRBD2 (6 bases). V lost 0 bases, J lost 11 bases, and 19 bases lay in between. Germline values: CDR1 MGHRA, CDR2 YSYEKL. The CDR3 is made up of 15 amino acids. The CDR3 DNA reads TGCGCCAGCAGCCAAGAAAATTGGAGGGTGAATAAGCAGTACTTC. Translating it yields CASSQENWRVNKQYF.

The chain couples TRBV6-6 to TRBJ1-4; a weak D match, TRBD1 (5 bases). V was pared by 3 bases and J by 5 bases, with 16 bases between. CDR1 is MNHNY, CDR2 SVGAGI, per germline (reference sequence). The length of the CDR3 is 16 residues. The CDR3 is CASSYRRGSSNEKLFF. CDR3 bases: TGTGCCAGCAGTTATAGGAGGGGTTCCTCGAATGAAAAACTGTTTTTT.

This sequence joins TRBV23-1 and TRBJ2-4, with 7 positions matching TRBD1. TRBV23-1 is marked as an open reading frame, function uncertain. V gave up 4 bases and J gave up 1 base; unmatched junction bases: 7. This CDR3 is 16 amino acids long. CDR3 residues: CASSPTTGSAKNIQYF. CDR3 in DNA: TGCGCCAGCAGTCCGACGACAGGGAGCGCCAAAAACATTCAGTACTTC.

The V gene is TRBV5-4, the J gene TRBJ1-5; tentative D call: TRBD1 (6 bases). Germline-derived CDR1 and CDR2 are SGHNT and YYREEE (reference sequence). The CDR3 is made up of 15 amino acids. Trimming removed 3 bases from V and 1 base from J, with 11 bases in between. CDR3 DNA: TGTGCCAGCAGCTGGGGGCCGGGGAGCAATCAGCCCCAGCATTTT. This encodes CASSWGPGSNQPQHF.

This clone occurred a few times. This rearrangement joins TRBV4-1 to TRBJ2-2; TRBD2 matches at 13 bases. This CDR3 region has 16 residues. J lost 5 bases, V lost 0 bases, and 0 bases had no gene match. Germline CDR1 reads MGHRA; CDR2 reads YSYEKL. This chain's CDR3 is CASSQELAGGTGELFF. In nucleotides, the CDR3 is TGCGCCAGCAGCCAAGAACTAGCGGGAGGGACCGGGGAGCTGTTTTTT.

The V gene is TRBV2, the J gene TRBJ1-3, with D possibly TRBD1 on 5 matching bases. Looked up from germline, CDR1 is SNHLY and CDR2 is FYNNEI. V was clipped by 10 bases and J by 3 bases, with 10 bases between them. The CDR3 contains 12 residues. CDR3 nucleotide sequence: TGTGCCACCAACAGGCTTGGAAACACCATATATTTT. This gives the protein CATNRLGNTIYF.

The rearrangement uses TRBV11-3 and TRBJ1-1; 7 bases match TRBD1. Trimming took 5 bases from V and 5 from J; bases not matched to a gene: 2. The germline gives CDR1 SGHNT, CDR2 YENEEA. This CDR3 comprises 12 residues. DNA of the CDR3: TGTGCCAGCAGCCCGGACAGGACTGAAGCTTTCTTT. Translation gives CASSPDRTEAFF.

This chain links TRBV27 with TRBJ1-5, with D uncertain. Trimming left V 8 bases short and J 5 bases short, with 16 bases between. CDR1 is MNHEY, CDR2 SMNVEV, per germline (reference sequence). The CDR3 contains 14 residues. The CDR3 bases are TGTGCCAGCGGAATAGAGGCCCGTTATCAGCCCCAGCATTTT. This encodes CASGIEARYQPQHF.

The rearrangement joins TRBV28 to TRBJ1-4; D not certain. Germline CDR1 is MDHEN and CDR2 is SYDVKM. The CDR3 is 14 amino acids. Trimming left V 1 base short and J 2 bases short, with 5 bases between. The CDR3 DNA is TGTGCCAGCAGTTTATTACAGACTAATGAAAAACTGTTTTTT. The encoded protein is CASSLLQTNEKLFF.

The chain combines TRBV2 with TRBJ2-2; 9 positions match TRBD1. The CDR3 contains 14 residues. J was trimmed by 7 bases and V by 5 bases; bases with no gene match: 5. The germline V gene encodes CDR1 SNHLY and CDR2 FYNNEI. The CDR3 sequence: CASSRGQGGGELFF. Written as DNA, the CDR3 is TGTGCCAGCAGTAGGGGACAGGGTGGCGGGGAGCTGTTTTTT.

As for this clone: The junction differs from germline at one of its ends, possibly a read error. The chain uses TRBV7-7 and TRBJ1-4; D not resolved. The CDR3 spans 13 residues. Germline V CDR1 and CDR2: SSHAT, FNYEAQ (reference sequence). The CDR3 nucleotides read TGTGCTAGCAGCTCGAGCTTCAGGGAAAAACTGTTTTTT. Protein product: CASSSSFREKLFF.